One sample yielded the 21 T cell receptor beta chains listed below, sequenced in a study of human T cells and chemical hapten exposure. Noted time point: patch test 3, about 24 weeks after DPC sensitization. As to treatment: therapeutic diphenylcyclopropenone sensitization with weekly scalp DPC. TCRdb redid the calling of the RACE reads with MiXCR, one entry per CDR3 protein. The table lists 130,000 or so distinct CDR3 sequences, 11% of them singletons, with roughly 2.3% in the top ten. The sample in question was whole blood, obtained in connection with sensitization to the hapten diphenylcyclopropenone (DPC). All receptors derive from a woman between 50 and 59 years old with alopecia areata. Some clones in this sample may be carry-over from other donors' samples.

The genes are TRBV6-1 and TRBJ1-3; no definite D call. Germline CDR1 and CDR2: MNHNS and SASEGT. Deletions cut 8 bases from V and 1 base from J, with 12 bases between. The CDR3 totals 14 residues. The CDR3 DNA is TGTGCCAGCTCTACGGGCCATTCTGGAAACACCATATATTTT. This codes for CASSTGHSGNTIYF.

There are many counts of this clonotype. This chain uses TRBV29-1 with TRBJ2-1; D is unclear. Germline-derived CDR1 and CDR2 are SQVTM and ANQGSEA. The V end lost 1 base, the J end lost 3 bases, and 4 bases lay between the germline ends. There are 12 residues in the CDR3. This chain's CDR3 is CSVEASYNEQFF. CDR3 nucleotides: TGCAGCGTTGAAGCCAGCTACAATGAGCAGTTCTTC.

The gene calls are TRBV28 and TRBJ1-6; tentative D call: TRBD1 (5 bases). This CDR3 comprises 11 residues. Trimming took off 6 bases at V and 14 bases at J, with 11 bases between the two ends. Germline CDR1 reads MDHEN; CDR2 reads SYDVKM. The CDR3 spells CASRGTPALHF. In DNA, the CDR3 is TGTGCCAGCAGGGGGACTCCAGCCCTCCACTTT.

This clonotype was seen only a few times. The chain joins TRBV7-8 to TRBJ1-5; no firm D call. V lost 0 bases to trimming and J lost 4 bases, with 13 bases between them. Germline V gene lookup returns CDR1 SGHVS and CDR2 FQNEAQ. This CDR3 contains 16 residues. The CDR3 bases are TGTGCCAGCAGCTTAGCCCCTCTCGAGGGAAATCAGCCCCAGCATTTT. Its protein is CASSLAPLEGNQPQHF.

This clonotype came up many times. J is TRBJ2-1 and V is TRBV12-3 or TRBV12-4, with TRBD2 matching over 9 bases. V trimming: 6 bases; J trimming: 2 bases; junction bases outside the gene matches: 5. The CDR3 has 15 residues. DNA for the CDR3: TGTGCCAGCAGAATTAGCGGGGGTCCCTACAATGAGCAGTTCTTC. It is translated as CASRISGGPYNEQFF.

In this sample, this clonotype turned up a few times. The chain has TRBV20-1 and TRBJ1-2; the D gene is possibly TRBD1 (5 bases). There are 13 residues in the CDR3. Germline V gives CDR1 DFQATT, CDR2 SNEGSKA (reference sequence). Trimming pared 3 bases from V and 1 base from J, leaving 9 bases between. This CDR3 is CSASGDSNYGYTF. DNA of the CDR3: TGCAGTGCTAGTGGCGACAGTAACTATGGCTACACCTTC.

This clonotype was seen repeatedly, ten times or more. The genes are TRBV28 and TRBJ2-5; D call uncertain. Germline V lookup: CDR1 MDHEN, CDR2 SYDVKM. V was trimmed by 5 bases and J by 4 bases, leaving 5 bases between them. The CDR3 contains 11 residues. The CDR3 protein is CASSPSETQYF. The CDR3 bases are TGTGCCAGCAGTCCGTCAGAGACCCAGTACTTC.

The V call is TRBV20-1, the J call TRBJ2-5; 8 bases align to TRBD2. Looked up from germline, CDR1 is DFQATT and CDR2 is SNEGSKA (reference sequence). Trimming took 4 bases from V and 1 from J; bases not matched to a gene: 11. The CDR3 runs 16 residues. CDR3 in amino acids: CSATTSAGARQETQYF. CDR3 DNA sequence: TGCAGTGCTACTACCTCAGCGGGAGCGCGCCAAGAGACCCAGTACTTC.

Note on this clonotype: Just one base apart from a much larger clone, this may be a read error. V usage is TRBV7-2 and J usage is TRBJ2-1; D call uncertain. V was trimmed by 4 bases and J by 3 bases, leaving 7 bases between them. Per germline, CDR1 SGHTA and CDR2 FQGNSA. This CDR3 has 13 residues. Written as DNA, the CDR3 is TGTGCCAGCAGCTCGTCGTGCTACAATGAGCAGTTCTTC. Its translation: CASSSSCYNEQFF.

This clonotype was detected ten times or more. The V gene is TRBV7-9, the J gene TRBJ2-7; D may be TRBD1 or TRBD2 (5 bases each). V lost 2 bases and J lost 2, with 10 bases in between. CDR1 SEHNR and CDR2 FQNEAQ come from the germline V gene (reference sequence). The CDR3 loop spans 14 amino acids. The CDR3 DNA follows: TGTGCCAGCAGCTTACGGGACGGTGCCTACGAGCAGTACTTC. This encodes CASSLRDGAYEQYF. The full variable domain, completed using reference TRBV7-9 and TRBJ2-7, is DTGVSQNPRHKITKRGQNVTFRCDPISEHNRLYWYRQTLGQGPEFLTYFQNEAQLEKSRLLSDRFSAERPKGSFSTLEIQRTEQGDSAMYLCASSLRDGAYEQYFGPGTRLTVT.

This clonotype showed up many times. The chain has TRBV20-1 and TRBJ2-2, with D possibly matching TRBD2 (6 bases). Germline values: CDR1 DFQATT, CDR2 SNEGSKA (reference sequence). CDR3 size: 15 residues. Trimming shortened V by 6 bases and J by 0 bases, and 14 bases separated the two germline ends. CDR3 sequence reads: CSAGRGLTNTGELFF. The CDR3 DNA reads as TGCAGTGCCGGACGGGGACTTACGAACACCGGGGAGCTGTTTTTT.

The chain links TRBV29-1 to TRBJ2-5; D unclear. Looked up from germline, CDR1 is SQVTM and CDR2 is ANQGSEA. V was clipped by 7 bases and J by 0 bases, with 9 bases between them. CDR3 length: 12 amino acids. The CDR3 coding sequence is TGCAGCGCTTTTACGTACCAAGAGACCCAGTACTTC. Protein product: CSAFTYQETQYF. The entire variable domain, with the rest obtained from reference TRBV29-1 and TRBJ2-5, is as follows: SAVISQKPSRDICQRGTSLTIQCQVDSQVTMMFWYRQQPGQSLTLIATANQGSEATYESGFVIDKFPISRPNLTFSTLTVSNMSPEDSSIYLCSAFTYQETQYFGPGTRLLVL.

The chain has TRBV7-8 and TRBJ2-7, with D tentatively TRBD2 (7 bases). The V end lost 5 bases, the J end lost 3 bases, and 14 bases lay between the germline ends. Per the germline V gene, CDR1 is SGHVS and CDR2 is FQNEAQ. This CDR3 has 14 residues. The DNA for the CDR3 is TGTGCCAGCAGCGGGGCGGGGGCCCGCTACGAGCAGTACTTC. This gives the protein CASSGAGARYEQYF.

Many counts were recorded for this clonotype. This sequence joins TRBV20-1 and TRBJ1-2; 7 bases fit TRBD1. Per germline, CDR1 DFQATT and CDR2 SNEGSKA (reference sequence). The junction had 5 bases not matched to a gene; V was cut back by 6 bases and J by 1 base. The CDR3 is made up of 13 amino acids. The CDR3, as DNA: TGCAGTGCCATCACAGGGGATAACTATGGCTACACCTTC. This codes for CSAITGDNYGYTF.

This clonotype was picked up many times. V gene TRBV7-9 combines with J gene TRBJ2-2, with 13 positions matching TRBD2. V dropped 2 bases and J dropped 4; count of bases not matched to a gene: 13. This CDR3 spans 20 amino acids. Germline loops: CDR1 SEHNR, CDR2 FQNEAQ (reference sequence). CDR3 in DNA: TGTGCCAGCAGCTTAAGGACGGCGGGACTAGCGGGACGAAGCACCGGGGAGCTGTTTTTT. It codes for CASSLRTAGLAGRSTGELFF.

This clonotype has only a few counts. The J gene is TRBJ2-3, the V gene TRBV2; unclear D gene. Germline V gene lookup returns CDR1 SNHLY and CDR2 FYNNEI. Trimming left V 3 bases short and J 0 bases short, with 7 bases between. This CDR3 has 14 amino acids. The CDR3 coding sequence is TGTGCCAGCAGTGACCCGAGCAGCACAGATACGCAGTATTTT. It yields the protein CASSDPSSTDTQYF.

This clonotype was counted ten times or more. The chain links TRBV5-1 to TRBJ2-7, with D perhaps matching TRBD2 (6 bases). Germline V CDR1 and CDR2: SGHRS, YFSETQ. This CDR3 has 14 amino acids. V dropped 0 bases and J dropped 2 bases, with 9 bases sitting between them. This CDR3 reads CASSLDGGAYEQYF. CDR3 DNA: TGCGCCAGCAGCTTGGACGGGGGAGCCTACGAGCAGTACTTC.

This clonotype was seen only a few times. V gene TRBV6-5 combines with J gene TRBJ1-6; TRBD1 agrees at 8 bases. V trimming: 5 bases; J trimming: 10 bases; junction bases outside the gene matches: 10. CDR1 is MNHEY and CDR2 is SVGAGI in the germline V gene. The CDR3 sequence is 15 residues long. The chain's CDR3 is CASSTWTGIVSPLHF. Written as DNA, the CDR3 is TGTGCCAGCAGTACCTGGACAGGGATAGTCTCACCCCTCCACTTT.

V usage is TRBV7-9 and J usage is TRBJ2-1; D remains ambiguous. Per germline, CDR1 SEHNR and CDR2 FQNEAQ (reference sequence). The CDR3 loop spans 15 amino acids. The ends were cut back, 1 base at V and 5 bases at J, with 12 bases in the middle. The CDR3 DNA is TGTGCCAGCAGCTTAGATCAGTATACTCACAATGAGCAGTTCTTC. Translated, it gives CASSLDQYTHNEQFF.

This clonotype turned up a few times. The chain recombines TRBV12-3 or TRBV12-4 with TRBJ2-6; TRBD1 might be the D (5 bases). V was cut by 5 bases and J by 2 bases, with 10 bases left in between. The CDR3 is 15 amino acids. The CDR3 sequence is CASSAWGAGANVLTF. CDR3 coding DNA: TGTGCCAGCAGTGCCTGGGGCGCTGGGGCCAACGTCCTGACTTTC.

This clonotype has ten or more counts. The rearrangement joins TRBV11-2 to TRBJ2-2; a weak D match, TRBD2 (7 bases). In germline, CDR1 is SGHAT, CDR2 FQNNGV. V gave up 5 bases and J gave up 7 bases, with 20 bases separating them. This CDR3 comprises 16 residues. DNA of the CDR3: TGTGCCAGCAGCGTCTATAGGGGGGAGGGAGTCGGGGAGCTGTTTTTT. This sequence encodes CASSVYRGEGVGELFF.